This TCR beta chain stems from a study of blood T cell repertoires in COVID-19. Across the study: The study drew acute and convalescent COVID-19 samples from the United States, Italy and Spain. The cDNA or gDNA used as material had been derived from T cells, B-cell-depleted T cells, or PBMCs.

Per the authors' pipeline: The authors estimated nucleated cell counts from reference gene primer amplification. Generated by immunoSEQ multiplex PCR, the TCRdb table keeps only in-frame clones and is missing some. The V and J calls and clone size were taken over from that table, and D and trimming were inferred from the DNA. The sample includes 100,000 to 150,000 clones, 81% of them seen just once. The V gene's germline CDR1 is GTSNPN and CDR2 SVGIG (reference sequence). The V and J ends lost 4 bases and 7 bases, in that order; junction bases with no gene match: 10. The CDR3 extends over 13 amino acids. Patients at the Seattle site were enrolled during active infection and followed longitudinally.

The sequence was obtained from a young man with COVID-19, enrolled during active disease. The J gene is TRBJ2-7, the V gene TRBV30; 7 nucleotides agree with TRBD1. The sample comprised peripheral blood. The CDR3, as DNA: TGTGCCTGGACCCGGGACAGAGCTTTGGAGCAGTACTTC. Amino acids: CAWTRDRALEQYF.